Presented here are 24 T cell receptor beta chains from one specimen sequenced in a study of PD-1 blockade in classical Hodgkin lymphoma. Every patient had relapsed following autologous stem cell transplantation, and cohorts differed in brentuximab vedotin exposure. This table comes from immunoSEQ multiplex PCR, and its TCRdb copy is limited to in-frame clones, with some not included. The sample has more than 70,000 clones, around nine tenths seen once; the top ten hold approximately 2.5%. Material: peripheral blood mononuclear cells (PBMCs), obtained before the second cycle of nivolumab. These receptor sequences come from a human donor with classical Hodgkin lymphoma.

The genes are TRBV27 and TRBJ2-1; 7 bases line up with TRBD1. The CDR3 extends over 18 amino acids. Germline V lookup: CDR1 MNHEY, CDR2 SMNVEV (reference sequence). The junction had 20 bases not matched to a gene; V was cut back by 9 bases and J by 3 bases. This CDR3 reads CASRIQGSPGFNYNEQFF. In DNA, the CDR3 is TGTGCCAGTCGAATACAGGGGTCCCCGGGTTTTAACTACAATGAGCAGTTCTTC.

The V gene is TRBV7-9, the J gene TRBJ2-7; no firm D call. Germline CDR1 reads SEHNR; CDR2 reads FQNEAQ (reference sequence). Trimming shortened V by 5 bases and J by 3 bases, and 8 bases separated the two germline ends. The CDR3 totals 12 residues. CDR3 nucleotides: TGTGCCAGCAGCCGCAGTCTCTACGAGCAGTACTTC. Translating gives CASSRSLYEQYF.

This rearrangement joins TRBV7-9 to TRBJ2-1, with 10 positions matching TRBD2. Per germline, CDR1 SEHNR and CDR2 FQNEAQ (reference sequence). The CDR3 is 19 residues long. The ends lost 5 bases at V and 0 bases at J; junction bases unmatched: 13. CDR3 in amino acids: CASSPESSGRGSSYNEQFF. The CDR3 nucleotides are TGTGCCAGCAGCCCGGAATCGAGCGGGAGGGGTTCCTCCTACAATGAGCAGTTCTTC.

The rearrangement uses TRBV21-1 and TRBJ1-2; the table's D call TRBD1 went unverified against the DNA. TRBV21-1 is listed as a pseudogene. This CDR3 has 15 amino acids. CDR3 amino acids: CASSKRSQGVNGYTF. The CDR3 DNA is TGTGCCAGCAGCAAACGGAGCCAGGGTGTCAATGGCTACACCTTC.

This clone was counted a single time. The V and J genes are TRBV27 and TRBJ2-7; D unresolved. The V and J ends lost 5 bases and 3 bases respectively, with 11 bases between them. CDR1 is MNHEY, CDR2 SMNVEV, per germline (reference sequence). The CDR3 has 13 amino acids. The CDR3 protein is CASSLSLFYEQYF. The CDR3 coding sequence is TGTGCCAGCAGTCTGTCGTTGTTCTACGAGCAGTACTTC.

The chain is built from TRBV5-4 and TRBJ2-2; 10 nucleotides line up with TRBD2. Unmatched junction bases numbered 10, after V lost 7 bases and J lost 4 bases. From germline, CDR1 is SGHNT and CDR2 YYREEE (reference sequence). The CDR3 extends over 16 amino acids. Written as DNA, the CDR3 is TGTGCCAGCCTTCAGAGGGGACTAGCGAGCACCGGGGAGCTGTTTTTT. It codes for CASLQRGLASTGELFF.

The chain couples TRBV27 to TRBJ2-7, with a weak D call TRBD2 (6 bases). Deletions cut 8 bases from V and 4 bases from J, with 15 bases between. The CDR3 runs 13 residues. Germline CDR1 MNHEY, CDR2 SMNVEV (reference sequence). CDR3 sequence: CASQAGTLYEQYF. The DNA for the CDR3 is TGTGCCAGCCAAGCAGGGACTCTTTACGAGCAGTACTTC.

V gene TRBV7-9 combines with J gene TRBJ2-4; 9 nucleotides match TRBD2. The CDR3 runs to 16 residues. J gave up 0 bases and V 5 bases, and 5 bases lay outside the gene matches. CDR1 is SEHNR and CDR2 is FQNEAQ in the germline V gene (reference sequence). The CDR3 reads CASSVSGGLAKNIQYF. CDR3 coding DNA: TGTGCCAGCAGCGTTAGCGGGGGTCTAGCCAAAAACATTCAGTACTTC.

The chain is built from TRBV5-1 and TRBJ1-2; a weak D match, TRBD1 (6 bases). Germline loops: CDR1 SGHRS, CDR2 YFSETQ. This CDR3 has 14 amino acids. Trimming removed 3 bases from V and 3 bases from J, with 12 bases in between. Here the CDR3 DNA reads TGCGCCAGCAGCTCAGCACAGGGTTACTATGGCTACACCTTC. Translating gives CASSSAQGYYGYTF.

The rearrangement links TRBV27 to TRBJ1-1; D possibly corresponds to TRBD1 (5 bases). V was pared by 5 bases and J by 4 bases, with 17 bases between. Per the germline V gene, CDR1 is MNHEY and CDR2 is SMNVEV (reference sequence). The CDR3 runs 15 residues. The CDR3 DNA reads TGTGCCAGCAGTGTTTCGGGGCGGTTGGGCACTGAAGCTTTCTTT. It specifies CASSVSGRLGTEAFF.

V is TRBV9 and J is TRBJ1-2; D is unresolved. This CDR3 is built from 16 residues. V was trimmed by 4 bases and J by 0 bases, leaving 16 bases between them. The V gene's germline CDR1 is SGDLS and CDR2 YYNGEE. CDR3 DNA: TGTGCCAGCAGCCCCACGGGCGGCACGCCTAACTATGGCTACACCTTC. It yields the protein CASSPTGGTPNYGYTF.

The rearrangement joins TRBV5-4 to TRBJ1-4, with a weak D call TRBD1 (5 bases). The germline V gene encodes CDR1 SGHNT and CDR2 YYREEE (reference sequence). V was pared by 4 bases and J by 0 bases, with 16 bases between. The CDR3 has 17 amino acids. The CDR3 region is CASSPSTEQATNEKLFF. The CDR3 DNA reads TGTGCCAGCAGCCCATCGACAGAACAAGCAACTAATGAAAAACTGTTTTTT.

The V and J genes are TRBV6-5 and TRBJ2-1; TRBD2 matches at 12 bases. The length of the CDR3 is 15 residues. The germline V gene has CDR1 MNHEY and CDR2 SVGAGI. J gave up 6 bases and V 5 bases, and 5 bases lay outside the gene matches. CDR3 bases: TGTGCCAGCAGTCGACTAGCGGGAGTACTCAATGAGCAGTTCTTC. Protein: CASSRLAGVLNEQFF.

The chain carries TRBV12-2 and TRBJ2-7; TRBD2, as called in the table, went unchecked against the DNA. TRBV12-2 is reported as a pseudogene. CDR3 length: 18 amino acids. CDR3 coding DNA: TGTGCAAGTCGCTTGGGCCCCGGGACTAGCGGGAGTAGGTACGAGCAGTACTTC. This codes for CASRLGPGTSGSRYEQYF.

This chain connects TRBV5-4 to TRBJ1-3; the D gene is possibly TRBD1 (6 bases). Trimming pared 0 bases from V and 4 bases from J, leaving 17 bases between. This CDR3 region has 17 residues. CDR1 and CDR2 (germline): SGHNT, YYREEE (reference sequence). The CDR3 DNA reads TGTGCCAGCAGCTTGGACGCACGTACAGGGTACGGAAACACCATATATTTT. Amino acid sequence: CASSLDARTGYGNTIYF.

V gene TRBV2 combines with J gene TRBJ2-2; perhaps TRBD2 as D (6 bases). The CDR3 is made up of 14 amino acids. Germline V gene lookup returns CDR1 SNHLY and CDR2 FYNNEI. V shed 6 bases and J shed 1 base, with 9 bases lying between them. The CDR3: CASSRDWNTGELFF. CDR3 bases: TGTGCCAGCAGCCGGGACTGGAACACCGGGGAGCTGTTTTTT.

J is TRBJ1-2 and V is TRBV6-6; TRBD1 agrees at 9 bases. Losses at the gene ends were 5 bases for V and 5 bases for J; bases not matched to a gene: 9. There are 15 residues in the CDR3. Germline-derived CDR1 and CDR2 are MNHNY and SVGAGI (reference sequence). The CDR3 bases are TGTGCCAGCAGTACTCCGGGACAGGGTGTTTATGGCTACACCTTC. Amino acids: CASSTPGQGVYGYTF.

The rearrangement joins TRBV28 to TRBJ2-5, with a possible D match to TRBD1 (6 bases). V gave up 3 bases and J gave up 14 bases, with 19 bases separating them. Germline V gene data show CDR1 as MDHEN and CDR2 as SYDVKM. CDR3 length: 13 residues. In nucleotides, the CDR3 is TGTGCCAGCAGTTTCCCGGGGACATCCGTGCCTTACTTC. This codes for CASSFPGTSVPYF.

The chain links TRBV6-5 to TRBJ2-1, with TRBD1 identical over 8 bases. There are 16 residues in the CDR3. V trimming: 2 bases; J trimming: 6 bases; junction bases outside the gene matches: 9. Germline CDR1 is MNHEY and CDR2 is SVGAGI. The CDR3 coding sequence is TGTGCCAGCAGTTACCTCCGGGACAGGCCGACCAATGAGCAGTTCTTC. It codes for CASSYLRDRPTNEQFF.

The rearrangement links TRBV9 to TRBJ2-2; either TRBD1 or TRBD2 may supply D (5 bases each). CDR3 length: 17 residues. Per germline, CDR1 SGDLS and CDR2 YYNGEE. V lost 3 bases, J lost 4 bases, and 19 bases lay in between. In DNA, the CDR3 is TGTGCCAGCAGCGGAAGTAGAATCCCGGGGACCACCGGGGAGCTGTTTTTT. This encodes CASSGSRIPGTTGELFF.

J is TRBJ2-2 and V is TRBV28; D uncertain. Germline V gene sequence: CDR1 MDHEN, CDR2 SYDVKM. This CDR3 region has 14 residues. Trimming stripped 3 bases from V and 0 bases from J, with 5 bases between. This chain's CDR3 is CASSFSSNTGELFF. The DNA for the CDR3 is TGTGCCAGCAGTTTTTCCTCGAACACCGGGGAGCTGTTTTTT.

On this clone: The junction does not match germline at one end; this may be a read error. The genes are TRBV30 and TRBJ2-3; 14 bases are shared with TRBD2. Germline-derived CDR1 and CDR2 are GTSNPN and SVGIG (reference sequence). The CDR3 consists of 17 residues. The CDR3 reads CAWGVGTSGSGADTQYF. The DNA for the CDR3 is TGTGCCTGGGGTGTAGGGACTAGCGGGAGTGGGGCAGATACGCAGTATTTT.

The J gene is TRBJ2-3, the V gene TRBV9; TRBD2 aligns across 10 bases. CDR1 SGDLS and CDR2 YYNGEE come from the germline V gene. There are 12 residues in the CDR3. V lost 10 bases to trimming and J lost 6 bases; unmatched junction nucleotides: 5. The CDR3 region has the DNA TGTGCCTCAGCGGGAGGGGGCGATACGCAGTATTTT. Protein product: CASAGGGDTQYF.

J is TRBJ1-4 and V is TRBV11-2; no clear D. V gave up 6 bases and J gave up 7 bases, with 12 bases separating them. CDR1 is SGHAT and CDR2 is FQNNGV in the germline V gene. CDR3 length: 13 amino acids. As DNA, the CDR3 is TGTGCCAGCAGTCTGGAACATGGTGAAAAACTGTTTTTT. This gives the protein CASSLEHGEKLFF. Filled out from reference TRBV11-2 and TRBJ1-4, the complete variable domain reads EAGVAQSPRYKIIEKRQSVAFWCNPISGHATLYWYQQILGQGPKLLIQFQNNGVVDDSQLPKDRFSAERLKGVDSTLKIQPAKLEDSAVYLCASSLEHGEKLFFGSGTQLSVL.